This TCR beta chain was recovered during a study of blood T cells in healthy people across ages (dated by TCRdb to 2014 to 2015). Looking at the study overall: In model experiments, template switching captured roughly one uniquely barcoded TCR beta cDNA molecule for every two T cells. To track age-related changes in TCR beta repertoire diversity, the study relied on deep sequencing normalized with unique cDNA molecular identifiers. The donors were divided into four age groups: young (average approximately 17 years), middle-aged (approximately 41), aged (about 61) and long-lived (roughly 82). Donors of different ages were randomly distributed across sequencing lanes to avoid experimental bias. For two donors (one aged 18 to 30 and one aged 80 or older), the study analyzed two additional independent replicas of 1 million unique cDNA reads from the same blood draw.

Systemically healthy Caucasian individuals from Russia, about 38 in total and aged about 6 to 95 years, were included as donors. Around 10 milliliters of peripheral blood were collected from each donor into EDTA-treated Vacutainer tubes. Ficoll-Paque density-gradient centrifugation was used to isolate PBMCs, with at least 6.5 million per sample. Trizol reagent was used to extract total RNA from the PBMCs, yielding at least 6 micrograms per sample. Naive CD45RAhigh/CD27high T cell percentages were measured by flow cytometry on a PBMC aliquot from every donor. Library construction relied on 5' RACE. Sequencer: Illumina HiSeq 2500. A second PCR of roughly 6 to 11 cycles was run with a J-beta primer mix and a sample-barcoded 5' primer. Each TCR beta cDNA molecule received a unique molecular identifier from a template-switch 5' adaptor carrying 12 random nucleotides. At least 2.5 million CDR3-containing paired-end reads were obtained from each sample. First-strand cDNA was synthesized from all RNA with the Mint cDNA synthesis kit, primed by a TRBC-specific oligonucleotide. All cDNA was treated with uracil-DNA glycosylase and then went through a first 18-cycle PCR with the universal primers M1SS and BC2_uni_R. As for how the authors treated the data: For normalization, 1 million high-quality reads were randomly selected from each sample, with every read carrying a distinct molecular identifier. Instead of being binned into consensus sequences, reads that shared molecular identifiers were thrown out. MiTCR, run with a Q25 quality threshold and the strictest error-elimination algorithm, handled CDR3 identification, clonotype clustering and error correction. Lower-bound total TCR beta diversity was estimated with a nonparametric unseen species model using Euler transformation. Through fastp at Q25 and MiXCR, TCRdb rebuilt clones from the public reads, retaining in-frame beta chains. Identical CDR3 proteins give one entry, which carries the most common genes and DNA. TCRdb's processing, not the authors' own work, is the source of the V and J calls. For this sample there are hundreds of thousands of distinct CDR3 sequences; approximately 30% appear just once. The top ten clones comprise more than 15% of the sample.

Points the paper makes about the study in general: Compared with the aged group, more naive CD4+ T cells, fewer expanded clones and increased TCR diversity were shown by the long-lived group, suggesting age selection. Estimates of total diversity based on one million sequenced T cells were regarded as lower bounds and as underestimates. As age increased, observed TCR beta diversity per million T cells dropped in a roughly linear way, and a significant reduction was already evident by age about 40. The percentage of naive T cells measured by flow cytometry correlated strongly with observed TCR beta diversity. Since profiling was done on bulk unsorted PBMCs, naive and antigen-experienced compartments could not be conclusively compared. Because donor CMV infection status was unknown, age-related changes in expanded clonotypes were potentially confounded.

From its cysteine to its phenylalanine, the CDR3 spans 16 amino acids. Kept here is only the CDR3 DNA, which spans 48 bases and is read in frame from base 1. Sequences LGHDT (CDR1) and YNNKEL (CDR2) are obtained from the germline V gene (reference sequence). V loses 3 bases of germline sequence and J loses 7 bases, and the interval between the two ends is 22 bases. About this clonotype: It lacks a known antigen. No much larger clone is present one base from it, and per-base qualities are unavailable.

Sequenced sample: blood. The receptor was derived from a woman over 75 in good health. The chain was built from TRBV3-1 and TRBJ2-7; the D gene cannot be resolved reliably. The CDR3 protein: CASSHPDFPSYNEQYF. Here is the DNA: TGTGCCAGCAGCCACCCCGACTTTCCCTCCTACAATGAGCAGTACTTC.